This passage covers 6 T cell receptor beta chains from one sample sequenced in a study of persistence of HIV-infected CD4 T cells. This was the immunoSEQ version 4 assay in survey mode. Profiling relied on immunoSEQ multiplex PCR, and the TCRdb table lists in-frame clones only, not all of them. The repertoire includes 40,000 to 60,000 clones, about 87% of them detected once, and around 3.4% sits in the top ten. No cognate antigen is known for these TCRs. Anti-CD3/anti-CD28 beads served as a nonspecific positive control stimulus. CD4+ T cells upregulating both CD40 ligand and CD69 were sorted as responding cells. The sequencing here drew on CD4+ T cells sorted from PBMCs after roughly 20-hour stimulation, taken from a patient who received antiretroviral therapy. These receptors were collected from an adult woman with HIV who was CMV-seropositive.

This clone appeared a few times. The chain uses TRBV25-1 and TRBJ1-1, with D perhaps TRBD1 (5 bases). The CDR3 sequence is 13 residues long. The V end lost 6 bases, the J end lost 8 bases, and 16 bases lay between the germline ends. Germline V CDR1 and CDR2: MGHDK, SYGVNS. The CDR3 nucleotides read TGTGCCAGCAGGGTGGGGGGTCGGAGCGAAGCTTTCTTT. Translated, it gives CASRVGGRSEAFF.

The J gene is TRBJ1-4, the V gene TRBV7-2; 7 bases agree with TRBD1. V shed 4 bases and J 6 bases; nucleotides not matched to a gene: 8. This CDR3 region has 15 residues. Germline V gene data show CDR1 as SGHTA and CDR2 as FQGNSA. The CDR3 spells CASSSFGTADEKLFF. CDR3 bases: TGTGCCAGCAGCTCCTTCGGGACAGCCGATGAAAAACTGTTTTTT.

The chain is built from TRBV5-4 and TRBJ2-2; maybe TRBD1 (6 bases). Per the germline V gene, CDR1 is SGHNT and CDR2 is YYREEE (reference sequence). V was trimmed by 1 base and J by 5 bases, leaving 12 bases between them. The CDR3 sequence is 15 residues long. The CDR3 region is CASSLPGTQTGELFF. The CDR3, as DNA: TGTGCCAGCAGCTTGCCCGGGACACAGACCGGGGAGCTGTTTTTT.

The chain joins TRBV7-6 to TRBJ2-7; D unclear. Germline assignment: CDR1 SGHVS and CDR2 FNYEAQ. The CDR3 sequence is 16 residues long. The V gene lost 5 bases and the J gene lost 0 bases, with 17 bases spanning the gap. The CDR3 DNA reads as TGTGCCAGCAGCCCGCAATTAGCCCTTATCTCCTACGAGCAGTACTTC. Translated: CASSPQLALISYEQYF.

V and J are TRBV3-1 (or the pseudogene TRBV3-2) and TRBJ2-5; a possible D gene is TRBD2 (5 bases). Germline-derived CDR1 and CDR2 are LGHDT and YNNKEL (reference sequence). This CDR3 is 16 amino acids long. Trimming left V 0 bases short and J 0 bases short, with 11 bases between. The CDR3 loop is CASSQDRRAHQETQYF. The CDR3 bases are TGTGCCAGCAGCCAAGATAGGCGGGCGCACCAAGAGACCCAGTACTTC.

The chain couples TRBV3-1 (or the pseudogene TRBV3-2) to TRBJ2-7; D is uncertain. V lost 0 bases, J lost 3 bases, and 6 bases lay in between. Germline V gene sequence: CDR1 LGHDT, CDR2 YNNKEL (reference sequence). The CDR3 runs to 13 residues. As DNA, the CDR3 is TGTGCCAGCAGCCAAGACCGGTTCTACGAGCAGTACTTC. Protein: CASSQDRFYEQYF.